This entry lists 7 T cell receptor beta chains sequenced from one sample in a study of T cells expressing NK-cell markers. No DNA is given; TCRdb re-called the 5' RACE reads and lists each CDR3 protein once. This specimen shows about 260,000 distinct CDR3 sequences; the ten leading clones hold 3.5% to 5%. Material: blood T cells: a sorted CD56 or NKG2C T cell subset, CD4+ or CD8+ T cells, or bulk PBMC T cells (not recorded which). The origin of the receptors is a woman between 18 and 70 years old in good health.

The gene calls are TRBV29-1 and TRBJ2-2; no DNA is available, so the TRBD1 call from TCRdb remains unchecked. This CDR3 is built from 14 residues. The germline V gene has CDR1 SQVTM and CDR2 ANQGSEA. CDR3 sequence reads: CSVRDRANTGELFF.

V and J are TRBV28 and TRBJ1-4; no DNA is available, so the TRBD1 call from TCRdb remains unchecked. Per germline, CDR1 MDHEN and CDR2 SYDVKM. The CDR3 is 13 amino acids. The CDR3 spells CASLTGANEKLFF.

The chain's CDR3 is CSARDRTSGTDTQYF. The rearrangement uses TRBV20-1 and TRBJ2-3; the D call of TRBD2 rests on TCRdb alone, since no DNA is present to check it. The CDR3 contains 15 residues. Germline CDR1 and CDR2: DFQATT and SNEGSKA (reference sequence).

The chain uses TRBV12-3 or TRBV12-4 and TRBJ2-3; TCRdb lists TRBD2, though no DNA is available to test this call. The CDR3 runs 15 residues. The chain's CDR3 is CASSSETSGVDTQYF.

V gene TRBV29-1 combines with J gene TRBJ1-2; the D gene TCRdb calls, TRBD1, cannot be checked with no DNA. CDR1 and CDR2 from the germline V gene are SQVTM and ANQGSEA. CDR3 size: 12 residues. The CDR3 is CSVVQGGDGYTF.

This chain links TRBV6-2 or TRBV6-3 with TRBJ1-5; with no DNA, the TCRdb D assignment of TRBD1 cannot be verified. The CDR3 is 13 amino acids. Germline V gives CDR1 MNHEY, CDR2 SVGEGT. The CDR3 region is CASTRASNQPQHF.

The V gene is TRBV10-3, the J gene TRBJ2-7; TCRdb picks TRBD2, but there is no DNA to check that call. CDR3 length equals 12 residues. The germline gives CDR1 ENHRY, CDR2 SYGVKD. This chain's CDR3 is CAISGAGYEQYF.